The 23 T cell receptor beta chains below were found in one sample sequenced in a study of Graves' ophthalmopathy and Graves' hyperthyroidism. The authors amplified TCR beta CDR3 regions from RNA transcripts. Amplification began with first-round RT-PCR using HTBI primers, then second-round multiplex PCR was performed. Via MiXCR, TCRdb re-called the multiplex PCR reads, giving one row per CDR3 protein. This sample has 600,000 to 950,000 distinct CDR3 sequences, with 40% found just once. The sequencing input was peripheral blood. The receptors were sampled from an adult man with Graves' ophthalmopathy.

The chain links TRBV5-6 to TRBJ1-2; D is perhaps TRBD1 (5 bases). CDR3 length: 16 residues. Trimming took off 4 bases at V and 4 bases at J, with 20 bases between the two ends. Germline CDR1 and CDR2: SGHDT and YYEEEE. The CDR3 protein is CASSQSGGGTSYGYTF. CDR3 bases: TGTGCCAGCAGCCAGTCTGGGGGAGGCACCTCCTATGGCTACACCTTC.

The genes are TRBV11-2 and TRBJ1-3; perhaps TRBD1 as D (5 bases). This CDR3 contains 13 residues. From germline, CDR1 is SGHAT and CDR2 FQNNGV. V lost 5 bases, J lost 4 bases, and 9 bases lay in between. In DNA form, the CDR3 reads TGTGCCAGCAGCGGCAGGGTCGGAAACACCATATATTTT. Translated: CASSGRVGNTIYF.

Ten or more counts support this clonotype. The rearrangement uses TRBV7-9 and TRBJ1-2; TRBD1 aligns across 7 bases. Unmatched junction bases numbered 6, after V lost 6 bases and J lost 8 bases. CDR3 size: 12 residues. Germline assignment: CDR1 SEHNR and CDR2 FQNEAQ (reference sequence). This CDR3 is CASRDTGDGYTF. The CDR3 coding sequence is TGTGCCAGCAGGGACACAGGGGACGGCTACACCTTC.

In its sample, this clonotype was seen many times. This rearrangement joins TRBV10-3 to TRBJ2-7, with 11 bases fitting TRBD1. Germline-derived CDR1 and CDR2 are ENHRY and SYGVKD. The CDR3 is 14 residues long. V lost 4 bases and J lost 9; bases outside the gene matches: 8. CDR3 amino acids: CAISGGQGAKWQYF. The CDR3 region has the DNA TGTGCCATCAGTGGAGGACAGGGGGCAAAATGGCAGTACTTC.

There are a few counts of this clonotype. The V and J genes are TRBV5-4 and TRBJ2-5, with 7 positions matching TRBD1. CDR3 length: 14 amino acids. Germline V gene lookup returns CDR1 SGHNT and CDR2 YYREEE (reference sequence). After removal of 4 bases from V and 0 bases from J, the junction contained 3 bases not matched to a gene. The CDR3 loop reads CASSGDRDQETQYF. As DNA, the CDR3 is TGTGCCAGCAGCGGAGACAGGGACCAAGAGACCCAGTACTTC.

The chain has TRBV2 and TRBJ2-5; possible D gene TRBD2, 5 bases. CDR3 length: 14 amino acids. Trimming stripped 4 bases from V and 3 bases from J, with 12 bases between. Per the germline V gene, CDR1 is SNHLY and CDR2 is FYNNEI. The CDR3 protein is CASSGLIGKETQYF. The CDR3 DNA reads as TGTGCCAGCAGTGGCTTAATCGGGAAAGAGACCCAGTACTTC.

As concerns this clonotype: An end of the junction differs from the germline gene, which may be a read error. The genes are TRBV25-1 and TRBJ1-4; a possible D gene is TRBD1 (5 bases). The CDR3 runs to 17 residues. Germline loops: CDR1 MGHDK, CDR2 SYGVNS. The CDR3 DNA reads as TGCGCCAGCAGCCAAGATGGCACGGCAGGGAGATTCGAAAAACTGTTTTTT. Residues: CASSQDGTAGRFEKLFF.

This clonotype was picked up a small number of times. The V and J genes are TRBV9 and TRBJ2-7; 8 bases agree with TRBD2. The CDR3 totals 14 residues. In germline, CDR1 is SGDLS, CDR2 YYNGEE. J lost 3 bases, V lost 3 bases, and 5 bases had no gene match. DNA of the CDR3: TGTGCCAGCAGCGCACCGGGACTAGACTACGAGCAGTACTTC. Amino acid sequence: CASSAPGLDYEQYF.

The chain combines TRBV29-1 with TRBJ1-2; 7 bases align to TRBD1. This CDR3 has 12 residues. Per the germline V gene, CDR1 is SQVTM and CDR2 is ANQGSEA. The trim removed 8 bases at V and 7 bases at J, leaving 10 bases unmatched. CDR3 DNA: TGCAGCACCTACGGACAGGAGGGTGGCTACACCTTC. Amino acids: CSTYGQEGGYTF.

The chain joins TRBV10-3 to TRBJ2-7; 9 bases agree with TRBD1. The J segment lost 5 bases and the V segment lost 8 bases, leaving 13 bases of the junction unmatched. CDR1 is ENHRY and CDR2 is SYGVKD in the germline V gene. The CDR3 totals 15 residues. The CDR3 reads CAIPPIRDRANEQYF. The CDR3 region has the DNA TGTGCCATCCCCCCAATCCGGGACAGGGCAAACGAGCAGTACTTC.

V is TRBV7-8 and J is TRBJ1-5, with 8 bases aligning to TRBD1. In germline, CDR1 is SGHVS, CDR2 FQNEAQ. CDR3 length equals 15 residues. The V segment lost 2 bases and the J segment 6 bases; nucleotides outside the gene matches: 6. In nucleotides, the CDR3 is TGTGCCAGCAGCTTAAGGGGACAGGTCTTTCAGCCCCAGCATTTT. Encoded protein: CASSLRGQVFQPQHF.

The CDR3, as DNA: TGTGCCAGCAGCTTAGCGCGCCAGGGGCTGTTTTTT. This gives the protein CASSLARQGLFF. The chain combines TRBV7-9 with TRBJ2-2; maybe TRBD1 (5 bases). The CDR3 is 12 residues long. V lost 0 bases to trimming and J lost 13 bases, with 9 bases between them. Germline values: CDR1 SEHNR, CDR2 FQNEAQ (reference sequence).

In its sample, this clonotype was seen many times. The rearrangement uses TRBV5-1 and TRBJ1-6, with 9 positions matching TRBD1. The CDR3 consists of 14 residues. Trimming cost V 4 bases and J 10 bases; bases outside gene matches: 6. CDR1 is SGHRS and CDR2 is YFSETQ in the germline V gene. This CDR3 is CASSTGQGESPLHF. The DNA for the CDR3 is TGCGCCAGCAGCACGGGACAGGGTGAATCACCCCTCCACTTT.

About this clonotype: A read error may be the cause here, since a much bigger clone is one base away. The gene calls are TRBV7-9 and TRBJ2-5, with 13 bases aligning to TRBD2. The germline gives CDR1 SEHNR, CDR2 FQNEAQ (reference sequence). CDR3 length: 15 residues. Losses at the gene ends were 5 bases for V and 7 bases for J; bases not matched to a gene: 7. The CDR3 DNA follows: TGTGCCAGCAGCCCGACTAGCGGGAGGCGAGTGACCCAGTACTTC. Translation gives CASSPTSGRRVTQYF.

In its sample, this clonotype was seen once. This chain joins TRBV24-1 and TRBJ1-5, with D tentatively TRBD1 (5 bases). Trimming left V 7 bases short and J 5 bases short, with 17 bases between. CDR1 KGHDR and CDR2 SFDVKD come from the germline V gene. The CDR3 is 15 amino acids. This CDR3 is CATSVGWSGDQPQHF. CDR3 nucleotide sequence: TGTGCCACCAGCGTCGGGTGGTCGGGGGATCAGCCCCAGCATTTT.

Remarks on this clonotype: A much larger clonotype is one base distant, so this may be a read error. The chain joins TRBV14 to TRBJ2-5; TRBD2 aligns across 8 bases. V trimming: 1 base; J trimming: 10 bases; junction bases outside the gene matches: 8. The CDR3 runs to 14 residues. Germline CDR1 and CDR2: SGHDN and FVKESK. In DNA form, the CDR3 reads TGTGCCAGCAGCCAAGCGGGAGGGAGGCGAGGCCAGTACTTC. Translation gives CASSQAGGRRGQYF.

This clonotype showed up many times. This rearrangement joins TRBV7-9 to TRBJ1-1; D may be TRBD1 (5 bases). Germline lookup yields CDR1 SEHNR and CDR2 FQNEAQ (reference sequence). The CDR3 length is 14 residues. V was cut by 1 base and J by 8 bases, with 14 bases left in between. The CDR3 DNA sequence: TGTGCCAGCAGCTTAGTTCCCAGGGAAGTCGAAGCTTTCTTT. It codes for CASSLVPREVEAFF.

Ten or more counts support this clonotype. DNA for the CDR3: TGTGCCAGCAGCTTAGCGGAAGACGAAGGCTACACCTTC. Translated: CASSLAEDEGYTF. The chain combines TRBV7-3 with TRBJ1-2; D is unresolved. Germline V CDR1 and CDR2: SGHTA, FQGTGA. This CDR3 has 13 amino acids. Trimming pared 2 bases from V and 8 bases from J, leaving 12 bases between.

The rearrangement joins TRBV10-3 to TRBJ1-6; TRBD1 agrees at 8 bases. V lost 7 bases to trimming and J lost 6 bases; unmatched junction nucleotides: 5. This CDR3 is 14 amino acids long. CDR1 is ENHRY and CDR2 is SYGVKD in the germline V gene. The CDR3 DNA reads TGTGCCATCACTCAGACAGGGGTTAATTCACCCCTCCACTTT. Translation gives CAITQTGVNSPLHF.

This clonotype was seen more than once but under ten times. The J gene is TRBJ1-3, the V gene TRBV20-1; a weak D match, TRBD1 (6 bases). Germline V gene lookup returns CDR1 DFQATT and CDR2 SNEGSKA (reference sequence). The V end lost 6 bases, the J end lost 0 bases, and 15 bases lay between the germline ends. The CDR3 is 15 amino acids. CDR3: CSANDRTDSGNTIYF. CDR3 in DNA: TGCAGTGCCAATGACAGGACCGACTCTGGAAACACCATATATTTT.

This sequence joins TRBV9 and TRBJ1-1; 9 bases are shared with TRBD1. This CDR3 is built from 15 residues. Germline values: CDR1 SGDLS, CDR2 YYNGEE. J was trimmed by 6 bases and V by 3 bases; bases with no gene match: 9. Here the CDR3 DNA reads TGTGCCAGCAGCGGCTCCTGGGACAGGGAGTCTGAAGCTTTCTTT. This encodes CASSGSWDRESEAFF.

The V and J genes are TRBV25-1 and TRBJ1-2; TRBD1 matches at 7 bases. CDR1 and CDR2 from the germline V gene are MGHDK and SYGVNS. V was clipped by 9 bases and J by 8 bases; unmatched bases: 12. The CDR3 spans 13 residues. This CDR3 reads CASTSPQGRGYTF. The DNA of the CDR3 is TGTGCCAGTACATCCCCACAGGGGAGAGGCTACACCTTC.

In this sample, this clonotype turned up a few times. The chain has TRBV4-3 and TRBJ2-7; 9 bases fit TRBD1. From germline, CDR1 is LGHNA and CDR2 YSLEER. The V gene end was trimmed by 2 bases and the J gene end by 3 bases; junction bases not matched to a gene: 5. The CDR3 loop spans 15 amino acids. The CDR3 DNA is TGCGCCAGCAGCCAATTACCGGGACAGGGCTACGAGCAGTACTTC. This encodes CASSQLPGQGYEQYF.